What follows describes a single T cell receptor beta chain. The antigen remains undetermined. Germline V gene lookup returns CDR1 MNHEY and CDR2 SVGAGI. The CDR3 has 13 residues. This entry belongs to a study of post-analysis software for immune sequencing data. Whole-study findings and limits: Five TRBV segments (TRBV5-6, TRBV5-1 and TRBV20-1 among them) occurred more frequently in patients than in controls.

Unique molecular identifiers featured in each of the TCR beta cDNA libraries. TCRdb recomputed calls from the PCR reads with MiXCR, one row per CDR3 protein. Found here are 750,000 to 950,000 distinct CDR3 sequences, about 45% of them singletons; the top ten hold 4.9%. This chain joins TRBV6-5 and TRBJ2-5, with D possibly being TRBD2 (5 bases). The J call is uncertain, as TRBJ2-7 better fits the DNA end. Sequenced sample: blood. This receptor was identified in a girl aged 10 to 17 with multiple sclerosis. The CDR3 region is CASSAPGTYEQYF. The DNA of the CDR3 is TGTGCCAGCAGTGCCCCGGGAACATACGAGCAGTACTTC.